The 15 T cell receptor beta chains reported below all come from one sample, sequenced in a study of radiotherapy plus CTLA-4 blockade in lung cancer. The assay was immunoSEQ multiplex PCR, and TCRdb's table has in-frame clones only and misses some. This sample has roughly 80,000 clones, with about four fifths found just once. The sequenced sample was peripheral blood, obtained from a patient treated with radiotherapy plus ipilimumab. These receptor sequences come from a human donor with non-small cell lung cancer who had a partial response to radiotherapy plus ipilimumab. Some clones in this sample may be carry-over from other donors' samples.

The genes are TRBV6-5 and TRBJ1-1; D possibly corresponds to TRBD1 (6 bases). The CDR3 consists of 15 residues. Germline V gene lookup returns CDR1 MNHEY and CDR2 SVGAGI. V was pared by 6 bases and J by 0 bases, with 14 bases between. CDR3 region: CASRPPGHLNTEAFF. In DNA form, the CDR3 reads TGTGCCAGCAGACCCCCGGGACACCTGAACACTGAAGCTTTCTTT.

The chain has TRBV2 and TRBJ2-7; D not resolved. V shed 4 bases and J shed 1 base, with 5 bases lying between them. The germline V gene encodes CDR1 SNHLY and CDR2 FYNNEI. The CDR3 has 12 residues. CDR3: CASSGDSYEQYF. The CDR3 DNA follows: TGTGCCAGCAGTGGAGATTCCTACGAGCAGTACTTC.

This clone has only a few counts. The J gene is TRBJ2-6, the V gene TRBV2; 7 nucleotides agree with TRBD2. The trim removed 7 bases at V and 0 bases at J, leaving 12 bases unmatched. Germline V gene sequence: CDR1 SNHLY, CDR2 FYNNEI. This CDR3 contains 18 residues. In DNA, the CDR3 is TGTGCCAGCATGCCCGGGATAGCGGGTGGCTCTGGGGCCAACGTCCTGACTTTC. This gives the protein CASMPGIAGGSGANVLTF.

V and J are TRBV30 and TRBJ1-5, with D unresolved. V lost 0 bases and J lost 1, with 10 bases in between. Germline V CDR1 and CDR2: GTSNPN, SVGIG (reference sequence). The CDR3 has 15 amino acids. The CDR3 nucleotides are TGTGCCTGGAGTGTACATCCAGGAAGCAATCAGCCCCAGCATTTT. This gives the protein CAWSVHPGSNQPQHF. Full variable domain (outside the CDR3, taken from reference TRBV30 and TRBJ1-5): SQTIHQWPATLVQPVGSPLSLECTVEGTSNPNLYWYRQAAGRGLQLLFYSVGIGQISSEVPQNLSASRPQDRQFILSSKKLLLSDSGFYLCAWSVHPGSNQPQHFGDGTRLSIL.

Written as DNA, the CDR3 is TGTGCCAGCAGCTCCCGGGGGTACGAGCAGTACTTC. Protein: CASSSRGYEQYF. This chain connects TRBV11-2 to TRBJ2-7; maybe TRBD2 (6 bases). Germline CDR1 SGHAT, CDR2 FQNNGV. The V end was cut by 4 bases, the J end by 4 bases, with 8 bases between. CDR3 length: 12 residues.

The CDR3: CASRVDRRNQPQHF. The CDR3 bases are TGTGCCAGCAGGGTGGACAGGCGTAATCAGCCCCAGCATTTT. The chain joins TRBV28 to TRBJ1-5, with 7 bases identical to TRBD1. With 6 bases clipped from V and 4 bases from J, the junction kept 6 bases outside the gene matches. Per the germline V gene, CDR1 is MDHEN and CDR2 is SYDVKM. The CDR3 spans 14 residues.

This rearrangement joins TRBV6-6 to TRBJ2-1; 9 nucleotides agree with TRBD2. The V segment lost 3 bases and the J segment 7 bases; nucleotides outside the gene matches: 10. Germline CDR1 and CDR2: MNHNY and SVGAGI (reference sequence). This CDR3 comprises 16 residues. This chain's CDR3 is CASSYWDSGRSNEQFF. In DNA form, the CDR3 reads TGTGCCAGCAGTTATTGGGATAGCGGGAGATCTAATGAGCAGTTCTTC.

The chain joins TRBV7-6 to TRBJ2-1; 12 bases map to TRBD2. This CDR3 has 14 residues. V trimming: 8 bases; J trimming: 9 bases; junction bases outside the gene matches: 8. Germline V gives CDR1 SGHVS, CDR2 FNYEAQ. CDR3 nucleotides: TGTGCCAGCGGCCCACTAGCGGGGGGTGGTGAGCAGTTCTTC. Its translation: CASGPLAGGGEQFF. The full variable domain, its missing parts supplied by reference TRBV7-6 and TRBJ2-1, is GAGVSQSPRYKVTKRGQDVALRCDPISGHVSLYWYRQALGQGPEFLTYFNYEAQQDKSGLPNDRFSAERPEGSISTLTIQRTEQRDSAMYRCASGPLAGGGEQFFGPGTRLTVL.

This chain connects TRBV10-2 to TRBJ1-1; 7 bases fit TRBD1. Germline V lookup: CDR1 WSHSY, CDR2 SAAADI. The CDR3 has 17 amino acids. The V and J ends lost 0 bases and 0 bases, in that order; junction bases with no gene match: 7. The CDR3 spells CASSESMGQSMNTEAFF. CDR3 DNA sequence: TGCGCCAGCAGTGAGTCGATGGGACAGAGCATGAACACTGAAGCTTTCTTT.

CDR3 DNA: TGTGCCAGCAGTTACGGGACTAGCGGGGGGTACGAGCAGTACTTC. Translation gives CASSYGTSGGYEQYF. The rearrangement uses TRBV6-5 and TRBJ2-7; 15 bases match TRBD2. V lost 2 bases, J lost 4 bases, and 0 bases stayed unmatched. The CDR3 totals 15 residues. Per germline, CDR1 MNHEY and CDR2 SVGAGI.

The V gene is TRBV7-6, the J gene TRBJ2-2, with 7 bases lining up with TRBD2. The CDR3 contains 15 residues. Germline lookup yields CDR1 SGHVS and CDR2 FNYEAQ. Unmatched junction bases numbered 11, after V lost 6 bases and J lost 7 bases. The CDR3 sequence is CASSPETSRIGELFF. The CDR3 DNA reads TGTGCCAGCAGTCCAGAGACTAGCAGGATCGGGGAGCTGTTTTTT.

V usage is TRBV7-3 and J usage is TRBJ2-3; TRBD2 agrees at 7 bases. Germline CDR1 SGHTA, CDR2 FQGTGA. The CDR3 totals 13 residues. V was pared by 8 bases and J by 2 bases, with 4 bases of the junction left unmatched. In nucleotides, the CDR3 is TGTGCCAGCTCGGGGGGAATCACAGATACGCAGTATTTT. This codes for CASSGGITDTQYF.

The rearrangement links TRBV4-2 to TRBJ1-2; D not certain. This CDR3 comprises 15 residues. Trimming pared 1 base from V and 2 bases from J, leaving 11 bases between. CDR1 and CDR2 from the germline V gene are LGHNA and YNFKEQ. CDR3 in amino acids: CASSQVDGVNYGYTF. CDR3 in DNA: TGTGCCAGCAGCCAAGTCGACGGGGTCAACTATGGCTACACCTTC.

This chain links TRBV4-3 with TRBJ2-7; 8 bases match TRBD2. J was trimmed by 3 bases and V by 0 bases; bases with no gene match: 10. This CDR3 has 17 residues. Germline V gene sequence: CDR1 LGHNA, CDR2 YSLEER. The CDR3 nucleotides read TGCGCCAGCAGCCAAGATCTAGGTGGGCTAGCGGGCTACGAGCAGTACTTC. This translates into CASSQDLGGLAGYEQYF.

CDR3 loop: CASRQTGPYGYTF. CDR3 DNA sequence: TGTGCCAGCAGACAAACAGGGCCCTATGGCTACACCTTC. The chain links TRBV7-2 to TRBJ1-2; weak D call: TRBD1 (6 bases). This CDR3 spans 13 amino acids. Looked up from germline, CDR1 is SGHTA and CDR2 is FQGNSA. Trimming left V 6 bases short and J 4 bases short, with 12 bases between.